Listed below are T cell receptor beta chains from one sample, sequenced in a study of T-cell reconstitution after alpha-beta-depleted transplantation in children. TCRdb re-called the PCR reads through MiXCR, storing one row per CDR3 protein. The sample shows 600,000 to 800,000 distinct CDR3 sequences, around 14% of them seen only once. Here the sequenced sample was PBMCs, taken before TCRalphabeta/CD19-depleted stem cell transplant. Receptor source: a girl aged 2 to 9 with congenital amegakaryocytic thrombocytopenia, due to receive a stem cell transplant. Both conserved end residues are part of each CDR3. The D gene is left open where the match is weak. Clone size appears in some rows only: once, few, many, or a class for an expanded clone.

>TRBV5-1|TRBD1|TRBJ1-2|many
TGCGCCAGCAGCTTAACAGGGGGCGATGGCTACACCTTC
CASSLTGGDGYTF
>TRBV27|.|TRBJ2-5|.
TGTGCCAGCAGTCCCAGACAGGTGGCCCAAGAGACCCAGTACTTC
CASSPRQVAQETQYF
>TRBV10-3|.|TRBJ2-3|many
TGTGCCATCAGTGGGCAGATCACAGATACGCAGTATTTT
CAISGQITDTQYF
>TRBV4-1|TRBD2|TRBJ2-3|many
TGCGCCAGCAGCCAAGAATCTAGCGGGAGCACAGATACGCAGTATTTT
CASSQESSGSTDTQYF
>TRBV5-1|TRBD2|TRBJ2-1|few
TGCGCCAGCAGCTTGGATACTAGCGGGAGATATGAGCAGTTCTTC
CASSLDTSGRYEQFF
>TRBV11-3|.|TRBJ2-1|many
TGTGCCAGCAGCCAGATGGGTAATGAGCAGTTCTTC
CASSQMGNEQFF
>TRBV7-9|.|TRBJ2-7|.
TGTGCCAGCAGCTCCCCACTGGGGCCGTACGAGCAGTACTTC
CASSSPLGPYEQYF
>TRBV12-3/TRBV12-4|.|TRBJ2-5|few
TGTGCCAGCAGTTTAATGACAGGTGAAGAGACCCAGTACTTC
CASSLMTGEETQYF
>TRBV20-1|.|TRBJ2-1|many
TGCAGTGCTAGAGATTCGAAAGGGGATGAGCAGTTCTTC
CSARDSKGDEQFF
>TRBV12-3/TRBV12-4|TRBD1|TRBJ2-5|few
TGTGCCAGCAGCTCCGGGACAGGGATGGTGGAGACCCAGTACTTC
CASSSGTGMVETQYF
>TRBV27|TRBD1|TRBJ2-7|few
TGTGCCAGCAGTTTATTTGCCGGACAGGGTGCCCATTTGGGGGAGCAGTACTTC
CASSLFAGQGAHLGEQYF
>TRBV20-1|.|TRBJ2-1|few
TGCAGTGCTAGAGAGGGGGATACTACGTACAATGAGCAGTTCTTC
CSAREGDTTYNEQFF
>TRBV12-3/TRBV12-4|.|TRBJ2-3|many
TGTGCCAGCAGTTTAATGAGATTCGCAGATACGCAGTATTTT
CASSLMRFADTQYF
>TRBV20-1|.|TRBJ2-3|.
TGCAGTGAAGGAGACACAGATACGCAGTATTTT
CSEGDTDTQYF
>TRBV5-1|.|TRBJ2-1|many
TGCGCCAGCAGCTTGGTGACCGGGACTGTCTCCTACAATGAGCAGTTCTTC
CASSLVTGTVSYNEQFF
>TRBV6-2/TRBV6-3|TRBD1|TRBJ2-7|many
TGTGCCAGCAGTCTCAGGGGGAACTACGAGCAGTACTTC
CASSLRGNYEQYF
>TRBV12-3/TRBV12-4|TRBD1|TRBJ1-1|.
TGTGCCAGCACCTCAACTAGAGGGACAGGGGGCCTGGAGGCTTTCTTT
CASTSTRGTGGLEAFF
>TRBV5-1|.|TRBJ1-5|many
TGCGCCAGCAGCTGGTCGCCGCCGATGGGGGAAGGGAATCAGCCCCAGCATTTT
CASSWSPPMGEGNQPQHF